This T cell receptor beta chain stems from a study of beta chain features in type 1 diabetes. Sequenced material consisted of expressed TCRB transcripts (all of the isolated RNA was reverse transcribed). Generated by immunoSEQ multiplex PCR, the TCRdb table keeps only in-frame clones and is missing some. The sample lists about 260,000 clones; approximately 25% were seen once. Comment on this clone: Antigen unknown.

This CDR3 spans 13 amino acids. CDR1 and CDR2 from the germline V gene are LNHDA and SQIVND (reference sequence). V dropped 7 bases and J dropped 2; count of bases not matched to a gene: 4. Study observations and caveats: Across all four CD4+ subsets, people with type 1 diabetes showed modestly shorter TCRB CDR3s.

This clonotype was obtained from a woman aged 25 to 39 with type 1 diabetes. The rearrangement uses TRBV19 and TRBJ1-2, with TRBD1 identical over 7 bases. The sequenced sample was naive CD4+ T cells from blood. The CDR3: CASIKDRNYGYTF. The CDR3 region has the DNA TGTGCCAGTATCAAGGACAGGAACTATGGCTACACCTTC.